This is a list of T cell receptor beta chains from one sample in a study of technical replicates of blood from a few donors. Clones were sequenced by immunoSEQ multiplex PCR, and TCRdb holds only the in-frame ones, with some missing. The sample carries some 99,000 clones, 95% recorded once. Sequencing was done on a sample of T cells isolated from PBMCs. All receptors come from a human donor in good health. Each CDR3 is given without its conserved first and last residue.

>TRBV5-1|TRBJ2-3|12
ASSLSRSTDTQY
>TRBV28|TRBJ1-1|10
ASLDRETEAF
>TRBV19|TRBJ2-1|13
ASSISGGSYNEQF
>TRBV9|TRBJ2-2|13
ASDWRASNTGELF
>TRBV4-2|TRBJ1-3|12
ASSQGAAGNTIY
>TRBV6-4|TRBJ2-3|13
ASSDKAGGADTQY
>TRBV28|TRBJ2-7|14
ASSPSHRGSSYEQY
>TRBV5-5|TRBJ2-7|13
ASSFGTGGFHEQY
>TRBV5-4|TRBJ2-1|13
ASSLLLAGNNEQF
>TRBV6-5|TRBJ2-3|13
ASSRLAGGRDTQY
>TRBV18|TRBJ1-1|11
ASSQGTDTEAF
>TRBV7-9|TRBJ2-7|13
ASSLAGTGGYEQY
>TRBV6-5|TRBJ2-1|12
ASSDRSSYNEQF
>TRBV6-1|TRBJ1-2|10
ASSEGRGGYT
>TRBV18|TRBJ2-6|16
ASSPKVQSFSGANVLT
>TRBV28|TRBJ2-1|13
ASRARGLAFNEQF
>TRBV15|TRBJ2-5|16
ATSRENPREGLLETQY
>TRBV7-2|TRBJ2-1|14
ASSLSPSGGAGEQF
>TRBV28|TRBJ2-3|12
ASMGGGEADTQY
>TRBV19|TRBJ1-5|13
ASSPQGGGNQPQH
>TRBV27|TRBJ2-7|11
ASSFRSRGEQY
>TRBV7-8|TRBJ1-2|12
ASSLSGGFYGYT
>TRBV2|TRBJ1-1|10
ASAIHSTEAF
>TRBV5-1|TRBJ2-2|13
ASSYGTANTGELF
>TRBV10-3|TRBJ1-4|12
AISPGGIGEKLF
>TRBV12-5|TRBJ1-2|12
ASGFGKLHYGYT
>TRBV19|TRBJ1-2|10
ASSILQGGYT
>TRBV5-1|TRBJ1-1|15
ASSFFGKTGVNTEAF
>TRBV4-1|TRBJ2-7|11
ASSQVQGSEQY
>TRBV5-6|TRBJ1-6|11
ASSLNGQSPLH
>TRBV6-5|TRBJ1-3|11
ASSPPGGNTIY
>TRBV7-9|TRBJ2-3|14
ASSKGLAGDTDTQY
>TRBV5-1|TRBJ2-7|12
ASSGNWDSYEQY
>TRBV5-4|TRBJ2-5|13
ASSRGGPGQETQY
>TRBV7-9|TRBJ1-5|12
ASSLEGGYQPQH
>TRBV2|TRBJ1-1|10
ASSDTGTEAF
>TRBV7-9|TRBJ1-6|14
ASSLGADRENSPLH
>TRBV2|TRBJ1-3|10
ASSGSGNTIY
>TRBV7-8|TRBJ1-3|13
ASSLSQGARNTIY
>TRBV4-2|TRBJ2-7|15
ASSTPPTGAYSYEQY
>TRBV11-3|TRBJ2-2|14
ASSSAWTTNTGELF
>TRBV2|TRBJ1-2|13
ASSFTGAGDYGYT
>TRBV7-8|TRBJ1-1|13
ASSLGGQLNTEAF
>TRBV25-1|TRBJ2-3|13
ASSEGWTGADTQY
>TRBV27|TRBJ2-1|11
AILSRSYNEQF
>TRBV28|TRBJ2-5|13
ASSLSQGQGETQY
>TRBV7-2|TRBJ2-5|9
ASSLVRTQY
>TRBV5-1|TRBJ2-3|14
ASSLALADRTDTQY
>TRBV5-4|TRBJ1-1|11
ASSFSGLTEAF
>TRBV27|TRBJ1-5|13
ASSPGTGGDQPQH
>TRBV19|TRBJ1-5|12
ASSIGSGNQPQH
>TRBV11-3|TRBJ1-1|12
ASSYDRAGTEAF